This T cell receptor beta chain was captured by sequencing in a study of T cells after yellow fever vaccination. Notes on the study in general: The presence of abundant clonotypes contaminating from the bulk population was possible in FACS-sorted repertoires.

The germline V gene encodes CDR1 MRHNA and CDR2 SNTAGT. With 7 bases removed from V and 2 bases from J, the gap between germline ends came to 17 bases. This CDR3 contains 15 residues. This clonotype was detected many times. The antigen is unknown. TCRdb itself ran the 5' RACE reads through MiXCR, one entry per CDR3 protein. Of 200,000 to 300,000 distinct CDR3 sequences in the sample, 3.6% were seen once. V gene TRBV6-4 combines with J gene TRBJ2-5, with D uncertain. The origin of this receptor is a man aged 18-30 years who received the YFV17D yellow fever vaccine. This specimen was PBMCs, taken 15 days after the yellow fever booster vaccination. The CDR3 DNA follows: TGTGCCAGCACTGTTCCTCCCGACGGACAAGAGACCCAGTACTTC. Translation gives CASTVPPDGQETQYF.